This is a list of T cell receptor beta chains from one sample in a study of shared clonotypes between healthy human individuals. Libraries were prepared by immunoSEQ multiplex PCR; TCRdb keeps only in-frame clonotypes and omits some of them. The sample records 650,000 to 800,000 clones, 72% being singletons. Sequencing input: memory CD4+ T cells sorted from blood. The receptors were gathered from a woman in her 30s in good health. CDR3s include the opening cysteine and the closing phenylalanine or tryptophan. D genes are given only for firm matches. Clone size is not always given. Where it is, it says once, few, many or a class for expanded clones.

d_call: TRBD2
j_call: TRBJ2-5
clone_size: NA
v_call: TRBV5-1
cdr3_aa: CASSRVIAGDGLETQYF
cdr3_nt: TGCGCCAGCAGCCGGGTAATAGCGGGAGATGGTTTGGAGACCCAGTACTTC

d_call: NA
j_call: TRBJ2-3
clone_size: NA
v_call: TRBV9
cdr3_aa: CASSAVAYSTDTQYF
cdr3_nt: TGTGCCAGCAGCGCGGTGGCCTATAGCACAGATACGCAGTATTTT

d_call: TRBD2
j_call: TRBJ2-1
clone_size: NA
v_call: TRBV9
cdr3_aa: CASSVGFKTSGRFLSYNEQFF
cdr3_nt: TGTGCCAGCAGCGTAGGATTCAAGACTAGCGGGAGATTCCTCTCCTACAATGAGCAGTTCTTC

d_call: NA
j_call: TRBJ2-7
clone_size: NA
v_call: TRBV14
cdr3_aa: CASGLSGYEQYF
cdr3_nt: TGTGCCAGCGGGTTATCAGGCTACGAGCAGTACTTC

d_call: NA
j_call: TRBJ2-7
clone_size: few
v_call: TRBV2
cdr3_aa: CASRATVLGEQYF
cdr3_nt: TGTGCCAGCAGAGCTACAGTTTTGGGTGAGCAGTACTTC

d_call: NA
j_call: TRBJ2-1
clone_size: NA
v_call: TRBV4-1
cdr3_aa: CASSQDLFGRRVHEQFF
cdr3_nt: TGCGCCAGCAGCCAAGATCTGTTTGGACGCCGCGTGCATGAGCAGTTCTTC

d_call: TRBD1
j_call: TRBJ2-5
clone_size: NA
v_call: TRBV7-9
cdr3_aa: CASSLLQGARETQYF
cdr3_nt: TGTGCCAGCAGCTTATTACAGGGGGCGCGAGAGACCCAGTACTTC

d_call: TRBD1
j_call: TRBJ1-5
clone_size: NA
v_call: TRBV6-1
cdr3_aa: CASSGTGTGIQPQHF
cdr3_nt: TGTGCCAGCAGTGGGACCGGGACAGGGATTCAGCCCCAGCATTTT

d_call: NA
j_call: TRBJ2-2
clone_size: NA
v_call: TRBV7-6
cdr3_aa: CASSLAGQPNTGELFF
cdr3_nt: TGTGCCAGCAGCTTAGCAGGGCAACCGAACACCGGGGAGCTGTTTTTT

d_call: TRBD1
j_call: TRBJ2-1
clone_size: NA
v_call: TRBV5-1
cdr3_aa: CASSLQGAYNEQFF
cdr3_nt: TGCGCCAGCAGCTTACAGGGGGCGTACAATGAGCAGTTCTTC

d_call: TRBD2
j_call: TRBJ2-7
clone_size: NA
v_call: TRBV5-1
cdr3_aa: CASSLVAGGSVEQYF
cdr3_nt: TGCGCCAGCAGCTTGGTGGCGGGAGGGAGTGTCGAGCAGTACTTC

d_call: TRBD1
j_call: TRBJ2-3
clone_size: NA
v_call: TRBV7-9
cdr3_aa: CALSLTGTATDTQYF
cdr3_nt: TGTGCCCTCAGCTTAACAGGGACAGCAACAGATACGCAGTATTTT

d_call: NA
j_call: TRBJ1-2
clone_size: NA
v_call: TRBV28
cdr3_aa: CASSSPAGSNYGYTF
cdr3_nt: TGTGCCAGCAGTTCCCCCGCAGGATCCAACTATGGCTACACCTTC

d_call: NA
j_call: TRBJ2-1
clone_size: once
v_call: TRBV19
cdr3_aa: CASSIDTSLGLNEQFF
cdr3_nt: TGTGCCAGTAGTATAGATACCTCGTTGGGTCTCAATGAGCAGTTCTTC

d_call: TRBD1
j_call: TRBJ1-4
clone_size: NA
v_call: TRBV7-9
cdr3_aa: CASSTTGVQEKLFF
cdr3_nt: TGTGCCAGCAGCACAACAGGGGTACAAGAAAAACTGTTTTTT

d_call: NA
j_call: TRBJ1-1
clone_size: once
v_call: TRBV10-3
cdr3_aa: CAISAPAENTEAFF
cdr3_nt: TGTGCCATCAGTGCACCAGCAGAGAACACTGAAGCTTTCTTT

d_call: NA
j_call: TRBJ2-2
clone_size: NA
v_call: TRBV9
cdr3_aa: CASSVGGGINHGELFF
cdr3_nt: TGTGCCAGCAGCGTAGGTGGCGGGATCAACCACGGGGAGCTGTTTTTT

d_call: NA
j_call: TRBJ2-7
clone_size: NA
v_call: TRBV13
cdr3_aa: CASSPPGLGIYEQYF
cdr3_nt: TGTGCCAGCAGTCCTCCGGGATTAGGCATCTACGAGCAGTACTTC

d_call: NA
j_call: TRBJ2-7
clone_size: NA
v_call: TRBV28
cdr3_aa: CASSTIWVRESASGYEQYF
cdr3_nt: TGTGCCAGCAGTACCATTTGGGTACGAGAGTCCGCGAGCGGCTACGAGCAGTACTTC

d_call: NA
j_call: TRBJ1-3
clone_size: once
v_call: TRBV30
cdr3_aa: CAWGIPPSGNTIYF
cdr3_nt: TGTGCCTGGGGAATCCCCCCCTCTGGAAACACCATATATTTT

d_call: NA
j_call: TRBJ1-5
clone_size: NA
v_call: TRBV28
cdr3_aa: CASSQDPRNQPQHF
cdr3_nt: TGTGCCAGCAGTCAGGACCCTCGCAATCAGCCCCAGCATTTT

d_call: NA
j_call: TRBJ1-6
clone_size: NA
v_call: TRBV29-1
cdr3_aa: CSVKGSGPNSPLHF
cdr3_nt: TGCAGCGTCAAAGGTTCAGGGCCCAATTCACCCCTCCACTTT

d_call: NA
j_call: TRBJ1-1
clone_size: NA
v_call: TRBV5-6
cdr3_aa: CASSLGLGLNTEAFF
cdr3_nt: TGTGCCAGCAGCTTGGGGTTAGGCTTGAACACTGAAGCTTTCTTT

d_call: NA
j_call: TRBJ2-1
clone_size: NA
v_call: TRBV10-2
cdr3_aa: CASSHSGRSSYNEQFF
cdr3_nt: TGCGCCAGCAGTCACTCGGGGAGAAGCTCCTACAATGAGCAGTTCTTC

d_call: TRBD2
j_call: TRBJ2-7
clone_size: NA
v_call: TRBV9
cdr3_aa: CASSPGLPPYEQYF
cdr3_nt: TGTGCCAGCAGCCCGGGACTACCGCCCTACGAGCAGTACTTC

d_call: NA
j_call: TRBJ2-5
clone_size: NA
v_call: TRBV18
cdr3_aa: CASSPGHSGLPETQYF
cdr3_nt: TGTGCCAGCTCACCGGGGCATAGCGGTCTACCGGAGACCCAGTACTTC

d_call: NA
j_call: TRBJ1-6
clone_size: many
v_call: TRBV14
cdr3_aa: CASSLSSYNSPLHF
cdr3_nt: TGTGCCAGCAGCCTGAGCTCCTATAATTCACCCCTCCACTTT

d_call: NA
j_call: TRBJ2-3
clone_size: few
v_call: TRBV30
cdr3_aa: CAWSVRPQLSGTQYF
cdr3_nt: TGTGCCTGGAGTGTACGTCCTCAATTATCAGGCACGCAGTATTTT

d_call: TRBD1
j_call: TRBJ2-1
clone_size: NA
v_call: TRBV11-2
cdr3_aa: CASSQRQGASDEQFF
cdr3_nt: TGTGCCAGCAGCCAAAGACAGGGTGCAAGCGATGAGCAGTTCTTC

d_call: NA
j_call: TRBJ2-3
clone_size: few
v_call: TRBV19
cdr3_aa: CASSPRKARSTDTQYF
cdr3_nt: TGTGCCAGTAGTCCCCGAAAGGCGCGGAGCACAGATACGCAGTATTTT

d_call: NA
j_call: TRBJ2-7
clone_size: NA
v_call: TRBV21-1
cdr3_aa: CASPSVRNQTYEQYF
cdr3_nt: TGTGCCAGCCCCTCGGTGAGGAACCAGACCTACGAGCAGTACTTC

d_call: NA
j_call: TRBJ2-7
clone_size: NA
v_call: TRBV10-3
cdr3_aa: CAISAGMDEQYF
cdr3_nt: TGTGCCATCAGTGCAGGTATGGACGAGCAGTACTTC

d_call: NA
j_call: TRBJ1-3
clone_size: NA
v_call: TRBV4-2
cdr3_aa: CASSQELGGRGSGNTIYF
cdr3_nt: TGTGCCAGCAGCCAAGAGTTGGGCGGCAGGGGCTCTGGAAACACCATATATTTT

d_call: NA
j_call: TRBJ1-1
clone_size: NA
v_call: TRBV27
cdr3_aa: CASSLRRVLNTEAFF
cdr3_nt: TGTGCCAGCAGTTTAAGGAGGGTCCTGAACACTGAAGCTTTCTTT

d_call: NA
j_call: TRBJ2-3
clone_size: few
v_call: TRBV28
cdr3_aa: CASSPQSTDTQYF
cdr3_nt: TGTGCCAGCAGCCCACAGAGCACAGATACGCAGTATTTT

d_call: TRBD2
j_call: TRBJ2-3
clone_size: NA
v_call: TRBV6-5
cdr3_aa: CASSYSRTSGSGTQYF
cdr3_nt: TGTGCCAGCAGTTACTCACGGACTAGCGGGAGTGGTACGCAGTATTTT

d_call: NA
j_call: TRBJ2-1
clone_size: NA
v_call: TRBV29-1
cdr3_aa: CSVASGGDEQFF
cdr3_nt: TGCAGCGTTGCCAGCGGAGGGGATGAGCAGTTCTTC

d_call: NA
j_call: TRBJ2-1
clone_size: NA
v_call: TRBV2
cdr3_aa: CATARPANNEQFF
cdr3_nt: TGTGCCACGGCGAGGCCAGCTAATAATGAGCAGTTCTTC

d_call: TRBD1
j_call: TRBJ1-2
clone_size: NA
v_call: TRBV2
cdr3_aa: CASSEGQGAYYGYTF
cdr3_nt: TGTGCCAGCAGTGAGGGACAGGGGGCCTACTATGGCTACACCTTC

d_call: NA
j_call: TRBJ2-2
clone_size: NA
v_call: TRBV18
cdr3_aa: CASSPPISGNTGELFF
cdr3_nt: TGTGCCAGCTCACCACCTATATCAGGAAACACCGGGGAGCTGTTTTTT

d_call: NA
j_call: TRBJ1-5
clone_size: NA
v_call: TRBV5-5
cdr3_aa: CASSLAGRVGYQPQHF
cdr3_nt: TGTGCCAGCAGCTTGGCCGGCAGGGTAGGATATCAGCCCCAGCATTTT

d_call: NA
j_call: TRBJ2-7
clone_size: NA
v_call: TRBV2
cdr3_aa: CASIGPGPYEQYF
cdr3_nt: TGTGCCAGCATCGGCCCTGGACCCTACGAGCAGTACTTC

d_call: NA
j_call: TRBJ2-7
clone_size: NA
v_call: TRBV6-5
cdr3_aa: CASSYSMMAGTYEQYF
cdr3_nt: TGTGCCAGCAGTTACTCGATGATGGCGGGGACCTACGAGCAGTACTTC